This TCR beta chain was identified in a study of blood T cell repertoires in COVID-19. At the level of the study: Collection of acute and convalescent COVID-19 samples took place in the United States, Italy and Spain. T cells, B-cell-depleted T cells, or PBMCs provided the cDNA or gDNA that served as material.

Authors' methods: Using reference gene primer amplification, nucleated cell counts were estimated. Some clones are missing from TCRdb's copy, which holds only in-frame ones; the method was immunoSEQ multiplex PCR. V and J calls and clone size come straight from that table; D and trimming were deduced from the DNA. The sample has over 200,000 clones; 75% to 90% are singletons. Trimming cost V 6 bases and J 4 bases; bases outside gene matches: 12. CDR3 size: 15 residues. Germline assignment: CDR1 SEHNR and CDR2 FQNEAQ (reference sequence). The receptor was derived from a man aged 25-45 years with COVID-19, enrolled during active disease. The chain uses TRBV7-9 and TRBJ2-7; 7 bases map to TRBD1. Input material: peripheral blood. The CDR3 nucleotides are TGTGCCAGCAGGTTAAAAGGGGGCGAGGGGTACGAGCAGTACTTC. Translated: CASRLKGGEGYEQYF.